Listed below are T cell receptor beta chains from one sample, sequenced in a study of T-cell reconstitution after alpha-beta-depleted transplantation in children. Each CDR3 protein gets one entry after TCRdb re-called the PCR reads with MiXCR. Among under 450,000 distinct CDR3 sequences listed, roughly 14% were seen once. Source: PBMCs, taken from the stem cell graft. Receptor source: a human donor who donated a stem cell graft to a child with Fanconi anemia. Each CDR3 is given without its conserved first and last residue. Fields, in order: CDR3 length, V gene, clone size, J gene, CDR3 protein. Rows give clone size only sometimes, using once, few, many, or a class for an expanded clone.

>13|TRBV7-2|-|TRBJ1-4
ASSLGAQGAQKLF
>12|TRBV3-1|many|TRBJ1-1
ASSNFGQNTEAF
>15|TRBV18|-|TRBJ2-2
ASSPFTSGGPTGELF
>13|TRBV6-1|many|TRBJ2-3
ASRNAAGRRDTQY
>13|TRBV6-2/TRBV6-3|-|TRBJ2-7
ASSIGQGGTYEQY
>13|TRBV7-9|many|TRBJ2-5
ASSLLGSSQETQY
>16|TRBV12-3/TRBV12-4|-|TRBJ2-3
ASSLDGGLAGETDTQY
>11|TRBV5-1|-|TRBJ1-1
ASSARQGTEAF
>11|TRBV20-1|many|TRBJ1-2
SASPWGSDGYT
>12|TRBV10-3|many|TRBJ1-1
AISESYQNTEAF
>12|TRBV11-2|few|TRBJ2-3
ASSSGQAADTQY
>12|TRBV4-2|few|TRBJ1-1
ASSQGTGRAEAF
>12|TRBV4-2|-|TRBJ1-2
ASSQVGRDYGYT
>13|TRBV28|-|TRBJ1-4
ASSFLINVGEKLF
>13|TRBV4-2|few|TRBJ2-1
ASSQGRGGHNEQF
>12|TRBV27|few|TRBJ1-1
ASRGGTGPLGAF
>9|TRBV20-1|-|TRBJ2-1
SAMSFDEQF
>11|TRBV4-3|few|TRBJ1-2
ASSVTLGAGYT
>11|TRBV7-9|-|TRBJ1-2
ASSLAGANGYT
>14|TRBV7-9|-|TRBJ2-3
ASSFGTSGGLDTQY
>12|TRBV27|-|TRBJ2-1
ASRWGIVHNEQF
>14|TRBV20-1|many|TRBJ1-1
SAASGDRGMNTEAF
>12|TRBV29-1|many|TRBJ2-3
SVRQGTPTDTQY
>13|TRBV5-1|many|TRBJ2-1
ASSLRGREGNEQF
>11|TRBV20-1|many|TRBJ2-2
SARSLFTGELF
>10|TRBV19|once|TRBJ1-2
ASSRGLYGYT
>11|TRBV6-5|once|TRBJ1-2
ASSYSGSYGYT
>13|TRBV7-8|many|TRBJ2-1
ASSFVPSSYNEQF
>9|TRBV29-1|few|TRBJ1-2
SVALNYGYT
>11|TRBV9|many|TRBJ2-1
ASSLLSGVEQF
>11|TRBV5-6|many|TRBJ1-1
ASFRSMNTEAF
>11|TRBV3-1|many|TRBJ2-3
ASSPDYTDTQY
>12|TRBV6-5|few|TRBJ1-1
ASSYGRGDTEAF
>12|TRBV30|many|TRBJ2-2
AWSALMGTGELF
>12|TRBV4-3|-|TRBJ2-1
ASSHVEGYNEQF
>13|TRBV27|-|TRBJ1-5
ASKGGITGNQPQH
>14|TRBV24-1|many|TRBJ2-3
ATSDLTESSTDTQY
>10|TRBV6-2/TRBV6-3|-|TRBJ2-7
ASAFVSHEQY
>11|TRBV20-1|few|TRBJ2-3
SAGRGSTDTQY
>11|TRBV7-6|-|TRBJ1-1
ASSLARQREAF
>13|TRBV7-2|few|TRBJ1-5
ASSFVLNSNQPQH
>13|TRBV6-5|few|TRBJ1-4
ASSYSGQANEKLF
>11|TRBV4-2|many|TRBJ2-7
ASSQDHRYEQY
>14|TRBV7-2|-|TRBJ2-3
ASSSLQLRPADTQY
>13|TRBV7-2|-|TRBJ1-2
ASSPFPGEHYGYT
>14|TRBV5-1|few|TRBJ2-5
ASTPSPGPQGETQY
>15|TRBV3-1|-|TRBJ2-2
ASSPPRGRGMHGELF
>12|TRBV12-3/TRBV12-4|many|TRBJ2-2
ASSFDGYTGELF